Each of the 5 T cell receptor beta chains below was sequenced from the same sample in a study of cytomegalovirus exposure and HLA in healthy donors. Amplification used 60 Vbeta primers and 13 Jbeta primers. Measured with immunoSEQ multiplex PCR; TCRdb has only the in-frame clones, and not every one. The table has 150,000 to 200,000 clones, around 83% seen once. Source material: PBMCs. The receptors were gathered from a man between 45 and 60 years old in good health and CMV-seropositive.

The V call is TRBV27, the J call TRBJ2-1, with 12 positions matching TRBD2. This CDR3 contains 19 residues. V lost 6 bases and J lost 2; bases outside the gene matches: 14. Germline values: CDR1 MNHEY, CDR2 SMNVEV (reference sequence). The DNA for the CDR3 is TGTGCCAGCAGACCATCCCATCCACCTAGCGGGGGGGCCTACAATGAGCAGTTCTTC. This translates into CASRPSHPPSGGAYNEQFF.

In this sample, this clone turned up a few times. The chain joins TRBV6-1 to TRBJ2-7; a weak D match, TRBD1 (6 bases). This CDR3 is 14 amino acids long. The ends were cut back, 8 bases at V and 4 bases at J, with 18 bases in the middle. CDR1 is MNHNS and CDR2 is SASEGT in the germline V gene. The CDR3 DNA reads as TGTGCCAGCCAAACAGGGAATTTCTTTTACGAGCAGTACTTC. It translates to CASQTGNFFYEQYF.

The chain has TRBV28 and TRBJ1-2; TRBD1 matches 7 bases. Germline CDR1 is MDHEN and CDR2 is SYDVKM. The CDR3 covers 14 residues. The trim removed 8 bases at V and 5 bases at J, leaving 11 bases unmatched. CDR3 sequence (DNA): TGTGCCAGCGAGCGAGGGGGCAGGAGGTATGGCTACACCTTC. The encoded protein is CASERGGRRYGYTF.

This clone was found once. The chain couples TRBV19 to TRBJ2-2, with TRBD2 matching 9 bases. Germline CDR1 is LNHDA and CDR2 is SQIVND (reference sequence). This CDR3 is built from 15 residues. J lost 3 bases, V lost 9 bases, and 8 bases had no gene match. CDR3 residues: CASTSGRRYTGELFF. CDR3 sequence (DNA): TGTGCCAGCACTAGCGGGCGACGGTACACCGGGGAGCTGTTTTTT.

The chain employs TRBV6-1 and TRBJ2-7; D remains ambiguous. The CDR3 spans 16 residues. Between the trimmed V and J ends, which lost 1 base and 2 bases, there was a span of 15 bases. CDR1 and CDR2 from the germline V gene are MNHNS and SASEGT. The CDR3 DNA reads TGTGCCAGCAGTGAAGGTTTTGGCAGCGCGACCTACGAGCAGTACTTC. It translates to CASSEGFGSATYEQYF.